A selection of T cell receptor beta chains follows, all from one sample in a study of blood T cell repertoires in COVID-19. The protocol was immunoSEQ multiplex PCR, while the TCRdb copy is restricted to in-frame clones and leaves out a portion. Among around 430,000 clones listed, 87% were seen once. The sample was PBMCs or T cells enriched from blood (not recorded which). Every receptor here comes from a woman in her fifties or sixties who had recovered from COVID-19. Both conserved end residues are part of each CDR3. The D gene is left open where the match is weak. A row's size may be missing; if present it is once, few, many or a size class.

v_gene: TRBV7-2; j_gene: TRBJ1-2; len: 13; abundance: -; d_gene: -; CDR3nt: TGTGCCAGCAGCTTGGAGTCCGGCTATGGCTACACCTTC; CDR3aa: CASSLESGYGYTF
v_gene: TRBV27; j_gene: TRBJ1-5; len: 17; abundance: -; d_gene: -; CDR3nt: TGTGCCAGCAGTTCCTACGATGGGGCCTATAGCAATCAGCCCCAGCATTTT; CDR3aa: CASSSYDGAYSNQPQHF
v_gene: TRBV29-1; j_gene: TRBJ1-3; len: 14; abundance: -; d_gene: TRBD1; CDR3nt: TGCAGCGTTGATCGGGGACAGTCTGGAAACACCATATATTTT; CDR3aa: CSVDRGQSGNTIYF
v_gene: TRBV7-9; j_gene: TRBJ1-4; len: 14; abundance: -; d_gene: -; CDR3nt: TGTGCCAGCAGCCGGACAGAGGAAATTGAAAAACTGTTTTTT; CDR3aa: CASSRTEEIEKLFF
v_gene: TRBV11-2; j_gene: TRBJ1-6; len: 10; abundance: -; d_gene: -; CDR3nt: TGTGCCAGCAGTCCGGAGGCCCTCCACTTT; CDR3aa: CASSPEALHF
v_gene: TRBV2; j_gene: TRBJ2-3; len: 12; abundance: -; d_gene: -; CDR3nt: TGTGCCAGCAGGCAAGAGGCAGATACGCAGTATTTT; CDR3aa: CASRQEADTQYF
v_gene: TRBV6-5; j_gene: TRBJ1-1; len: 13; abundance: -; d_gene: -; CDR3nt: TGTGCCACCCGGGACTACTTGAACACTGAAGCTTTCTTT; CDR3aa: CATRDYLNTEAFF
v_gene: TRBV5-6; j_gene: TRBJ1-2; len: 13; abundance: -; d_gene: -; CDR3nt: TGTGCCAGCAGCTTTTTCTTAAACTATGGCTACACCTTC; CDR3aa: CASSFFLNYGYTF
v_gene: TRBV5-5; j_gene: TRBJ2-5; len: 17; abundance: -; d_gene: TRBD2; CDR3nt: TGTGCCAGCAGCGGACTAGCGGGGGCTTTCTTCCAAGAGACCCAGTACTTC; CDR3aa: CASSGLAGAFFQETQYF
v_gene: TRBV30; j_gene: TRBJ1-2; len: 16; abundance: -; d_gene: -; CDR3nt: TGTGCCTGGAGTGTACAGTCCGCAGGGGATAACTATGGCTACACCTTC; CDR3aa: CAWSVQSAGDNYGYTF
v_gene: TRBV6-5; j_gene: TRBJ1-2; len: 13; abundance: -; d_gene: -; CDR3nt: TGTGCCAGCAGTTACTCTAGCCTCTATGGCTACACCTTC; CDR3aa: CASSYSSLYGYTF
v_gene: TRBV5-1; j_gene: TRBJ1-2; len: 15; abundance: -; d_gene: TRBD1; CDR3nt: TGCGCCAGCAGCTTGGTGGGACAGCAACACTATGGCTACACCTTC; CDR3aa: CASSLVGQQHYGYTF
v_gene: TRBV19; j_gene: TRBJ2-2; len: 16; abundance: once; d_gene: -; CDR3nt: TGTGCCAGCCTAGGGGGATCCGGGGCCAACACCGGGGAGCTGTTTTTT; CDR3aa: CASLGGSGANTGELFF
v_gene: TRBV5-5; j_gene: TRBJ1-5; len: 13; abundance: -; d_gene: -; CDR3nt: TGTGCCAGCAGCTTACTGGGCAATCAGCCCCAGCATTTT; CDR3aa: CASSLLGNQPQHF
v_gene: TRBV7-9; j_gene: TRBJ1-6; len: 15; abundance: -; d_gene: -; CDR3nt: TGTGCCAGCAGCTTAGAAGTTAGGGGCAATTCACCCCTCCACTTT; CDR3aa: CASSLEVRGNSPLHF